This T cell receptor beta chain was captured in a study of T cell repertoires in cytomegalovirus infection. Study summary: Through public TCR beta signatures, both CMV infection and matching HLA type were indicated. Study outcomes and limitations: Dominant in the ex vivo response were TCR beta clonotypes restricted by HLA-C and specific for CMV. Frequencies of public TCR beta families were cumulated, and this identified carriers of CMV plus the relevant HLA.

V lost 3 bases and J lost 9, with 15 bases in between. CDR3 size: 14 residues. The germline V gene has CDR1 GTSNPN and CDR2 SVGIG (reference sequence). For this clonotype: Its antigen is still unknown.

TCRdb called the reads again in MiXCR, with one record for every CDR3 protein. The sample has about 740,000 distinct CDR3 sequences, about a third seen once; the top ten hold 2.8%. The sequencing sample was made of PBMCs. This receptor was obtained from a human donor in good health (CMV status not recorded). Some clones in this sample may be carry-over from other donors' samples. The rearrangement uses TRBV30 and TRBJ1-6, with a tentative D call TRBD1 (5 bases). The CDR3 region has the DNA TGTGCCTGGAGCAACGGGGGTGGCAGTTCACCCCTCCACTTT. Residues: CAWSNGGGSSPLHF.